A selection of T cell receptor beta chains follows, all from one sample in a study of T cells in Graves' hyperthyroidism and ophthalmopathy. TCRdb processed the multiplex PCR reads anew with MiXCR; each CDR3 protein has one entry. Of roughly 360,000 distinct CDR3 sequences listed, roughly 13% are singletons. Specimen: blood. Receptor source: a man under 40 with Graves' hyperthyroidism that later progressed to Graves' ophthalmopathy. CDR3s leave out the opening cysteine and the closing phenylalanine or tryptophan. Each record gives: CDR3 length, V gene, CDR3 protein.

len: 13
v_gene: TRBV11-2
CDR3aa: ASSLVRGAGEKLF

len: 12
v_gene: TRBV13
CDR3aa: ASSSGTGEETQY

len: 10
v_gene: TRBV12-3/TRBV12-4
CDR3aa: AGSKPSYGYT

len: 10
v_gene: TRBV5-1
CDR3aa: ASRTDSYEQY

len: 14
v_gene: TRBV15
CDR3aa: ATSSYGTVFYEKLF

len: 12
v_gene: TRBV5-1
CDR3aa: ASSRDRVRTEAF

len: 12
v_gene: TRBV5-8
CDR3aa: ASSDDRLIPCYT

len: 13
v_gene: TRBV7-8
CDR3aa: ASTRQGVVTGELF

len: 12
v_gene: TRBV6-1
CDR3aa: ASSGTRQGDGYT

len: 10
v_gene: TRBV13
CDR3aa: ASSGGREIQY

len: 11
v_gene: TRBV30
CDR3aa: AWTEQGDTEAF

len: 15
v_gene: TRBV6-5
CDR3aa: ASSYSSSGGAGDEQF

len: 14
v_gene: TRBV6-1
CDR3aa: ASSLSLGRQEEKLF

len: 10
v_gene: TRBV12-3/TRBV12-4
CDR3aa: ASSQRQGGYT

len: 16
v_gene: TRBV28
CDR3aa: ASRGPTGAYSGANVLT

len: 13
v_gene: TRBV19
CDR3aa: ASSIGGARSTEAF

len: 15
v_gene: TRBV5-8
CDR3aa: ASSQEGGSGKSYEQY

len: 12
v_gene: TRBV6-1
CDR3aa: ASSYMWGHNEQF

len: 14
v_gene: TRBV5-1
CDR3aa: ASSLGTGGFQETQY

len: 15
v_gene: TRBV3-1
CDR3aa: ASSQDDGPSGANVLT

len: 14
v_gene: TRBV19
CDR3aa: ASSIVAGGSRETQY

len: 12
v_gene: TRBV6-1
CDR3aa: ASSAPTGAQPQH

len: 13
v_gene: TRBV5-1
CDR3aa: ASSLWRQSNTEAF

len: 11
v_gene: TRBV5-1
CDR3aa: ASSVGTAVGYT

len: 15
v_gene: TRBV7-3
CDR3aa: ASSLDTGARVNTEAF

len: 11
v_gene: TRBV12-3/TRBV12-4
CDR3aa: ASSLGIVYEQY

len: 11
v_gene: TRBV2
CDR3aa: ASSETGNDEAF

len: 14
v_gene: TRBV2
CDR3aa: ASSDWTGRFAGELF

len: 13
v_gene: TRBV19
CDR3aa: ASSISRNHNSPLH

len: 14
v_gene: TRBV6-7
CDR3aa: ASHLTRTGGTGELF

len: 13
v_gene: TRBV2
CDR3aa: ASRGPGTDTGELF

len: 13
v_gene: TRBV5-1
CDR3aa: ASSLAGGGFNEQF

len: 14
v_gene: TRBV20-1
CDR3aa: SARDQVGPRQETQY

len: 12
v_gene: TRBV5-5
CDR3aa: ASSQEDRNYEQY

len: 12
v_gene: TRBV6-4
CDR3aa: ASSDVPHIYEQY

len: 14
v_gene: TRBV5-1
CDR3aa: ASSPRQNPNTGELF

len: 13
v_gene: TRBV10-3
CDR3aa: AISQRTGGVTEAF

len: 14
v_gene: TRBV4-1
CDR3aa: ASSLGRGRIDQPQH

len: 14
v_gene: TRBV29-1
CDR3aa: SVEDPDREDGNTIY

len: 13
v_gene: TRBV5-6
CDR3aa: ASSFRDRIRYGYT

len: 9
v_gene: TRBV5-1
CDR3aa: ASSGGGGYT

len: 14
v_gene: TRBV24-1
CDR3aa: ATSDDRASINQPQH

len: 15
v_gene: TRBV6-1
CDR3aa: ASSEVSRDRDNSPLH

len: 15
v_gene: TRBV5-6
CDR3aa: ASSFSSSYGFDQPQH

len: 11
v_gene: TRBV20-1
CDR3aa: SVTGTPRSEQY